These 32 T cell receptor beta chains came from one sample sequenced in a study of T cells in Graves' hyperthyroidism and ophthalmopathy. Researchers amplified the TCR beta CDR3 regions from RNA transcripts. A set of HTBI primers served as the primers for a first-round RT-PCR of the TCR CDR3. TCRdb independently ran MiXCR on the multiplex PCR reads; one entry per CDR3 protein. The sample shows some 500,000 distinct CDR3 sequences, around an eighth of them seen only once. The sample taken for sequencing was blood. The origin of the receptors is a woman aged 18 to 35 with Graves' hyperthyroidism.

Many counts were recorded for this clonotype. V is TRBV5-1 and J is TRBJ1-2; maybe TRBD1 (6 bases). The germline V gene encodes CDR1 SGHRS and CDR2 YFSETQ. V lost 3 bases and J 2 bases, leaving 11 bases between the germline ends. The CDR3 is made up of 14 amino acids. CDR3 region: CASSSIGQNYGYTF. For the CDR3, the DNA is TGCGCCAGCAGCTCAATAGGACAGAACTATGGCTACACCTTC.

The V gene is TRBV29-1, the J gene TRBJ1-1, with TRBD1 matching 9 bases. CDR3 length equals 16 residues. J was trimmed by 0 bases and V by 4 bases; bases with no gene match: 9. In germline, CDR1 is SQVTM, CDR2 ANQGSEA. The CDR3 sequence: CSVGWGTGIMNTEAFF. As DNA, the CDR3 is TGCAGCGTTGGGTGGGGGACAGGGATCATGAACACTGAAGCTTTCTTT. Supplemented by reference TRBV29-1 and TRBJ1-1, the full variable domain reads SAVISQKPSRDICQRGTSLTIQCQVDSQVTMMFWYRQQPGQSLTLIATANQGSEATYESGFVIDKFPISRPNLTFSTLTVSNMSPEDSSIYLCSVGWGTGIMNTEAFFGQGTRLTVV.

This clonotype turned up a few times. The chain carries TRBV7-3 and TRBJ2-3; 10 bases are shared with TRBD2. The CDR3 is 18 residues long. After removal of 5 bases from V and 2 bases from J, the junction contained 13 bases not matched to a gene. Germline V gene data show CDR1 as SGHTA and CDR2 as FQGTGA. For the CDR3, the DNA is TGTGCCAGCAGCCCAAAAGGGCGGACTAGCGGAGACACAGATACGCAGTATTTT. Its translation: CASSPKGRTSGDTDTQYF.

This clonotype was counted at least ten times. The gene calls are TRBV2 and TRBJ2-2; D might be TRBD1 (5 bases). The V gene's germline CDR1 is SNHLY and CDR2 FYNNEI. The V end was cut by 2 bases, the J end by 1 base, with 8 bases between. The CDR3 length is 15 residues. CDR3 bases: TGTGCCAGCAGTGAAAGGGGTGGGAACACCGGGGAGCTGTTTTTT. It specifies CASSERGGNTGELFF. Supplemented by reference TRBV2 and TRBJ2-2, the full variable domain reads EPEVTQTPSHQVTQMGQEVILRCVPISNHLYFYWYRQILGQKVEFLVSFYNNEISEKSEIFDDQFSVERPDGSNFTLKIRSTKLEDSAMYFCASSERGGNTGELFFGEGSRLTVL.

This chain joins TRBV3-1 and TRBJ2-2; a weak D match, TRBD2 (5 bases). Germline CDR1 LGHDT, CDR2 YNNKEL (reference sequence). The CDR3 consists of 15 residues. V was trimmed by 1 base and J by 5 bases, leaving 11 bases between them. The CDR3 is CASSQGTRATGELFF. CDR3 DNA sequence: TGTGCCAGCAGCCAAGGTACGCGGGCTACCGGGGAGCTGTTTTTT. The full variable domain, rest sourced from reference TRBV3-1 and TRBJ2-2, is DTAVSQTPKYLVTQMGNDKSIKCEQNLGHDTMYWYKQDSKKFLKIMFSYNNKELIINETVPNRFSPKSPDKAHLNLHINSLELGDSAVYFCASSQGTRATGELFFGEGSRLTVL.

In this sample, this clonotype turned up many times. CDR3 DNA: TGTGCCAGTGGGGGTTACGGGCGAGGCTACACCTTC. Translating gives CASGGYGRGYTF. V usage is TRBV19 and J usage is TRBJ1-2; D is possibly TRBD1 (5 bases). V lost 8 bases and J 8 bases, leaving 15 bases between the germline ends. The germline CDR1 and CDR2 sequences are LNHDA and SQIVND (reference sequence). The CDR3 runs to 12 residues. Complete variable domain (other parts from reference TRBV19 and TRBJ1-2): DGGITQSPKYLFRKEGQNVTLSCEQNLNHDAMYWYRQDPGQGLRLIYYSQIVNDFQKGDIAEGYSVSREKKESFPLTVTSAQKNPTAFYLCASGGYGRGYTFGSGTRLTVV.

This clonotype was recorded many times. CDR3 protein: CASSLSRNAYEQYF. The CDR3 DNA reads as TGTGCCAGCAGTTTATCGAGGAATGCCTACGAGCAGTACTTC. The genes are TRBV27 and TRBJ2-7, with D unclear. The germline V gene has CDR1 MNHEY and CDR2 SMNVEV (reference sequence). Trimming pared 0 bases from V and 2 bases from J, leaving 8 bases between. This CDR3 spans 14 amino acids.

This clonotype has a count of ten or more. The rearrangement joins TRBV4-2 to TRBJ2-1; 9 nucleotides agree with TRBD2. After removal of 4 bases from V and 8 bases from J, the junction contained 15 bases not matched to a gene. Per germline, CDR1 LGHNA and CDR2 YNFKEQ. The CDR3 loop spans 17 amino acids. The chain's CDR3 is CASSRPPYSGRCDEQFF. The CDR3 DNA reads TGTGCCAGCAGCCGACCCCCGTATAGCGGGAGATGCGATGAGCAGTTCTTC.

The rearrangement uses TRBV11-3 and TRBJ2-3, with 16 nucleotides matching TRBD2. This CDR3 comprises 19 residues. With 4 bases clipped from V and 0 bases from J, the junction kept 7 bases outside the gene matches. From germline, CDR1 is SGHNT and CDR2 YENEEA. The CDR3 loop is CASSSGLAGGRVSTDTQYF. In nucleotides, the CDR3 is TGTGCCAGCAGCTCGGGACTAGCGGGAGGGCGCGTGAGCACAGATACGCAGTATTTT.

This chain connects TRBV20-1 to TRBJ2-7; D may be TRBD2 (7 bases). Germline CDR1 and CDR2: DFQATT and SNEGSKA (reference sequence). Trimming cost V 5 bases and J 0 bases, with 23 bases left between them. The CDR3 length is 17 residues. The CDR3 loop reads CSAASTWGGRNSYEQYF. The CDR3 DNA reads TGCAGTGCTGCCTCTACTTGGGGGGGGCGAAACTCCTACGAGCAGTACTTC.

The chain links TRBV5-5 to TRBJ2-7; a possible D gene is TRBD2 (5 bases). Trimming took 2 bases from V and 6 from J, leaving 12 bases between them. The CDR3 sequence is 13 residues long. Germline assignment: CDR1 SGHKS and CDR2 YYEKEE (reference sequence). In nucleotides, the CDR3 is TGTGCCAGCAGCTTAGGACTGGTGGGCGAGCAGTACGTC. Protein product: CASSLGLVGEQYV.

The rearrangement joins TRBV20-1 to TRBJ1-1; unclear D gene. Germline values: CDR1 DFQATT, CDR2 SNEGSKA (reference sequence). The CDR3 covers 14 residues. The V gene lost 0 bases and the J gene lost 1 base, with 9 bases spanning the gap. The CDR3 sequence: CSAREGNPNTEAFF. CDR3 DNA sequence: TGCAGTGCTAGAGAAGGAAACCCGAACACTGAAGCTTTCTTT.

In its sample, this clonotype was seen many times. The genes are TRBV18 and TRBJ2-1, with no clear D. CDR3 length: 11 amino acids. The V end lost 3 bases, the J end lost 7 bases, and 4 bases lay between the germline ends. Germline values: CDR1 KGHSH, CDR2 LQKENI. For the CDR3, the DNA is TGTGCCAGCTCACCGCAGAATGAGCAGTTCTTC. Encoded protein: CASSPQNEQFF.

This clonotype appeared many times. CDR3 region: CASSDSSYEQYF. The CDR3, as DNA: TGTGCCAGCAGTGACAGCTCCTACGAGCAGTACTTC. The rearrangement links TRBV2 to TRBJ2-7, with D unresolved. The germline CDR1 and CDR2 sequences are SNHLY and FYNNEI. The V end was cut by 3 bases, the J end by 0 bases, with 3 bases between. This CDR3 contains 12 residues. Drawing the rest from reference TRBV2 and TRBJ2-7, the complete variable domain is EPEVTQTPSHQVTQMGQEVILRCVPISNHLYFYWYRQILGQKVEFLVSFYNNEISEKSEIFDDQFSVERPDGSNFTLKIRSTKLEDSAMYFCASSDSSYEQYFGPGTRLTVT.

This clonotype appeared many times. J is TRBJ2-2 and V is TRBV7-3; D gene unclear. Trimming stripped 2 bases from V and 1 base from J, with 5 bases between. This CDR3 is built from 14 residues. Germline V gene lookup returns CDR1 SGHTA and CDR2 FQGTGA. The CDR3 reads CASSLARNTGELFF. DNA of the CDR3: TGTGCCAGCAGCTTAGCTAGGAACACCGGGGAGCTGTTTTTT. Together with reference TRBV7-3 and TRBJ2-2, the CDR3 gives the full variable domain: GAGVSQTPSNKVTEKGKYVELRCDPISGHTALYWYRQSLGQGPEFLIYFQGTGAADDSGLPNDRFFAVRPEGSVSTLKIQRTERGDSAVYLCASSLARNTGELFFGEGSRLTVL.

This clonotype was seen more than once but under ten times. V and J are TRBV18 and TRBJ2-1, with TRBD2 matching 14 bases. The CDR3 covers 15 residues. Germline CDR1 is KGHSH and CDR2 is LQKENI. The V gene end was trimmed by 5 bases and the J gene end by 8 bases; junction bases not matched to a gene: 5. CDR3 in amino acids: CASSTGLAGGHEQFF. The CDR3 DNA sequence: TGTGCCAGCTCAACTGGACTAGCGGGAGGCCATGAGCAGTTCTTC.

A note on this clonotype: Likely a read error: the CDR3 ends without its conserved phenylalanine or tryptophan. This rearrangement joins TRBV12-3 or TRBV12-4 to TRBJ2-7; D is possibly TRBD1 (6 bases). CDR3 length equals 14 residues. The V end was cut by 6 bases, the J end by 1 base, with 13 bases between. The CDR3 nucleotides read TGTGCCAGCAGCCCCCGGGACACTTCCTACGAGCAGTACCTC. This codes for CASSPRDTSYEQYL.

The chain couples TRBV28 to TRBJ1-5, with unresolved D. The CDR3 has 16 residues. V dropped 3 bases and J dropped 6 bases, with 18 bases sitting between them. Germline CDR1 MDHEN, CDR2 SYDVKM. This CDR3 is CASSLPDPSSGQPQHF. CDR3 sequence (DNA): TGTGCCAGCAGTTTGCCGGACCCCTCGTCCGGTCAGCCCCAGCATTTT.

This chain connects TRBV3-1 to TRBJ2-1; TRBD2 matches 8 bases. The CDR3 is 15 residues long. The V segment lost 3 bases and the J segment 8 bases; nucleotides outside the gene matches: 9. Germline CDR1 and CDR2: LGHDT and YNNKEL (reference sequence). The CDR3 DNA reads TGTGCCAGCAGCCAGGCTCTAGCGGGTGGGGATGAGCAGTTCTTC. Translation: CASSQALAGGDEQFF.

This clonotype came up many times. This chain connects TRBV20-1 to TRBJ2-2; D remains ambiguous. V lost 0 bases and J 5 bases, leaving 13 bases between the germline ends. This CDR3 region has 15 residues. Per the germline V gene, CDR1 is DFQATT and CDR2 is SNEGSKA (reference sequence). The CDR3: CSARDTALDTGELFF. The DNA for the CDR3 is TGCAGTGCTAGAGATACGGCGTTGGATACCGGGGAGCTGTTTTTT.

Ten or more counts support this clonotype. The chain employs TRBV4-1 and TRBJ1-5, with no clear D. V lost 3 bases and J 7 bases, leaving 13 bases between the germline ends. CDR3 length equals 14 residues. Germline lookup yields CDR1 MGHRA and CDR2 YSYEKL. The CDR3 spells CASSQLRVFQPQHF. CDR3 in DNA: TGCGCCAGCAGCCAGCTCCGGGTATTCCAGCCCCAGCATTTT.

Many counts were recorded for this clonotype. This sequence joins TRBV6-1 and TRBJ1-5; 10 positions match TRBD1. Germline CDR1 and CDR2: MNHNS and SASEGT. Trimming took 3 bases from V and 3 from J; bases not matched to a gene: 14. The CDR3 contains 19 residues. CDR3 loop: CASSDRQGALLTPNQPQHF. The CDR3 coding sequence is TGTGCCAGCAGTGACAGACAGGGGGCCCTTCTGACTCCCAATCAGCCCCAGCATTTT.

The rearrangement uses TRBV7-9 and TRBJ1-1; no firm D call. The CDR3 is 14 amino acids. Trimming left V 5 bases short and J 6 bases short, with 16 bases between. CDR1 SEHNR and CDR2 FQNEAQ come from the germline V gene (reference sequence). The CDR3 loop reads CASSAGPGNAEAFF. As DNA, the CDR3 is TGTGCCAGCAGCGCGGGTCCCGGAAACGCTGAAGCTTTCTTT.

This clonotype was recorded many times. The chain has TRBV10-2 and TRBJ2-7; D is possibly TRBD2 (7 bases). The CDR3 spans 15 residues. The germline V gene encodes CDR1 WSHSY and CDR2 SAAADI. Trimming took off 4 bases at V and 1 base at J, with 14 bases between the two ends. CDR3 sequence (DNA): TGCGCCAGCAGTGGGTTCGGGGGGCAGTCCTACGAGCAGTACGTC. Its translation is CASSGFGGQSYEQYV.

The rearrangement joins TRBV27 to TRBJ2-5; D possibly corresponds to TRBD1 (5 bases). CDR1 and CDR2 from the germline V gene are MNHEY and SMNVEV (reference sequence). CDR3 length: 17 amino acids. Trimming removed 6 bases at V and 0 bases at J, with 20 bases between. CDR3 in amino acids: CASRPPYTGRYQETQYF. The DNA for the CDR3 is TGTGCCAGCAGACCCCCTTACACAGGACGGTACCAAGAGACCCAGTACTTC.

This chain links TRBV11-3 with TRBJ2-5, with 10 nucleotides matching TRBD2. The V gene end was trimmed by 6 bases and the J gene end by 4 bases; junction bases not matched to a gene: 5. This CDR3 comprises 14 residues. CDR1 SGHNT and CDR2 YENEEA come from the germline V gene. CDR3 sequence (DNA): TGTGCCAGCAGGCCGGGACTAGCGTCAGAGACCCAGTACTTC. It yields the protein CASRPGLASETQYF. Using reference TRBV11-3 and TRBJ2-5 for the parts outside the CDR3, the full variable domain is EAGVVQSPRYKIIEKKQPVAFWCNPISGHNTLYWYLQNLGQGPELLIRYENEEAVDDSQLPKDRFSAERLKGVDSTLKIQPAELGDSAVYLCASRPGLASETQYFGPGTRLLVL.

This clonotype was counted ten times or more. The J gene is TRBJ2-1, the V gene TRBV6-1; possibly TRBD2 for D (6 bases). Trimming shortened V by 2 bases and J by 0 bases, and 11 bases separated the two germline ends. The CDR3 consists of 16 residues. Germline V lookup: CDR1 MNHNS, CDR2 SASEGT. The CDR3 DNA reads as TGTGCCAGCAGTGAAACGATTAGCGGCTCCTACAATGAGCAGTTCTTC. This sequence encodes CASSETISGSYNEQFF.

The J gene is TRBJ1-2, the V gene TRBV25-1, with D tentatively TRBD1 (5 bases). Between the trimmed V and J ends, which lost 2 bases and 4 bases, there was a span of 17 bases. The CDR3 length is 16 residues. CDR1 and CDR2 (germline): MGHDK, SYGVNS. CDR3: CASSEVPGRGRYGYTF. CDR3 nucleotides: TGTGCCAGCAGTGAAGTACCGGGACGTGGGCGCTATGGCTACACCTTC.

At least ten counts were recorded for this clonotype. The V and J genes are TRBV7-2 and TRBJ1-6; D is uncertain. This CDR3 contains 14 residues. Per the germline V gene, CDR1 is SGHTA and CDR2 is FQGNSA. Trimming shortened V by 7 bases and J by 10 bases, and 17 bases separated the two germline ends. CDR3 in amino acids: CASTDPGFWSPLHF. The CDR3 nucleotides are TGTGCCAGCACCGATCCGGGGTTCTGGTCACCCCTCCACTTT.

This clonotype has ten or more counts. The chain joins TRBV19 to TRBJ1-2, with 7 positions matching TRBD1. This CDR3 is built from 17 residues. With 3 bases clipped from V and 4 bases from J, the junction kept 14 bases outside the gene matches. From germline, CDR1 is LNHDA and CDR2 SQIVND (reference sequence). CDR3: CASSIGVPQGGTYGYTF. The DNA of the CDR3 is TGTGCCAGTAGTATTGGGGTACCGCAGGGGGGTACCTATGGCTACACCTTC.

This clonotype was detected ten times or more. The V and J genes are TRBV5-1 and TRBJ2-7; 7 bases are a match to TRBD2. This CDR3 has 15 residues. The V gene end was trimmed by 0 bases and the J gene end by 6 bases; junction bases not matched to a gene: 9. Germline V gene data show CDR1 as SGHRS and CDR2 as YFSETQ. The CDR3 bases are TGCGCCAGCAGCTTGGCACCGATGAGCGGGGTCGAGCAGTACTTC. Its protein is CASSLAPMSGVEQYF.

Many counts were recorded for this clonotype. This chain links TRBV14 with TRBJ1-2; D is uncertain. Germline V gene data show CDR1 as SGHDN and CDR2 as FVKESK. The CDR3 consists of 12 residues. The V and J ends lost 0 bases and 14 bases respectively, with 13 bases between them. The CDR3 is CASSQDWRELTF. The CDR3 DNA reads TGTGCCAGCAGCCAAGATTGGAGGGAACTTACCTTC.